This is a list of T cell receptor beta chains from one sample in a study of T-cell reconstitution after alpha-beta-depleted transplantation in children. Each CDR3 protein is one row after TCRdb ran MiXCR on the PCR reads. The table lists 250,000 to 350,000 distinct CDR3 sequences, around 20% of them singletons. Sample: PBMCs, mostly from graft donor cells, taken 180 days after TCRalphabeta/CD19-depleted stem cell transplant. These receptors originate from a male patient aged 10 to 17 who had a stem cell transplant for acute lymphoblastic leukemia, so the T cells may come from the graft donor. Both conserved end residues are part of each CDR3.

v_gene: TRBV18; j_gene: TRBJ2-1; CDR3aa: CASSLLTGNYNEQFF
v_gene: TRBV2; j_gene: TRBJ2-7; CDR3aa: CASSTHRGRGYEQYF
v_gene: TRBV20-1; j_gene: TRBJ1-2; CDR3aa: CSARRGGPTTYGYTF
v_gene: TRBV4-1; j_gene: TRBJ2-7; CDR3aa: CASSDDSPREQYF
v_gene: TRBV5-1; j_gene: TRBJ1-1; CDR3aa: CASSLTGYTEAFF
v_gene: TRBV7-6; j_gene: TRBJ1-6; CDR3aa: CASSPGGWNSPLHF
v_gene: TRBV29-1; j_gene: TRBJ1-1; CDR3aa: CSARSFSGAEAFF
v_gene: TRBV12-3/TRBV12-4; j_gene: TRBJ2-1; CDR3aa: CASQDVTGPYNEQFF
v_gene: TRBV5-1; j_gene: TRBJ2-7; CDR3aa: CASRSSGPLYEQYF
v_gene: TRBV10-3; j_gene: TRBJ2-1; CDR3aa: CAISESFKGASYNEQFF
v_gene: TRBV5-1; j_gene: TRBJ2-5; CDR3aa: CASSPPAGTSGETQYF
v_gene: TRBV7-9; j_gene: TRBJ2-5; CDR3aa: CASSPRKIGQGGETQYF
v_gene: TRBV5-1; j_gene: TRBJ1-6; CDR3aa: CASSPRPGQPNSPLHF
v_gene: TRBV7-2; j_gene: TRBJ2-1; CDR3aa: CASSFRGQGHNEQFF
v_gene: TRBV18; j_gene: TRBJ2-5; CDR3aa: CASSFPGTQVIKETQYF
v_gene: TRBV10-3; j_gene: TRBJ2-7; CDR3aa: CAISDWDYYYEQYF